This entry lists 19 T cell receptor beta chains sequenced from one sample in a study of OX40 agonist ivuxolimab in advanced cancers. Sequencing was performed with immunoSEQ multiplex PCR; in TCRdb, only in-frame clones are kept and a portion is missing. Of roughly 29,000 clones listed, just over 90% were seen once; the top ten hold roughly 22%. Sequences were derived from CD4+ or CD8+ T cells sorted from blood, sampled in a trial of the OX40 agonist ivuxolimab. All receptors come from an adult with an advanced solid tumor such as melanoma, head and neck, liver or kidney cancer.

This rearrangement joins TRBV19 to TRBJ1-5; D remains ambiguous. Per the germline V gene, CDR1 is LNHDA and CDR2 is SQIVND (reference sequence). V gave up 3 bases and J gave up 1 base, with 10 bases separating them. The CDR3 extends over 15 amino acids. CDR3 sequence: CASSMYEGSNQPQHF. CDR3 nucleotide sequence: TGTGCCAGTAGTATGTACGAAGGGAGCAATCAGCCCCAGCATTTT.

The J gene is TRBJ2-4, the V gene TRBV30, with 8 positions matching TRBD2. CDR3 length equals 13 residues. Looked up from germline, CDR1 is GTSNPN and CDR2 is SVGIG (reference sequence). V lost 0 bases and J lost 8; bases outside the gene matches: 3. This CDR3 is CAWSVTGGDIQYF. CDR3 nucleotides: TGTGCCTGGAGTGTAACCGGGGGGGACATTCAGTACTTC. The full variable domain, its missing parts supplied by reference TRBV30 and TRBJ2-4, is SQTIHQWPATLVQPVGSPLSLECTVEGTSNPNLYWYRQAAGRGLQLLFYSVGIGQISSEVPQNLSASRPQDRQFILSSKKLLLSDSGFYLCAWSVTGGDIQYFGAGTRLSVL.

The table lists this clone with a count of one. The chain uses TRBV7-2 and TRBJ2-6; D gene unclear. The CDR3 is 15 residues long. CDR1 and CDR2 (germline): SGHTA, FQGNSA. The germline V and J ends were trimmed by 1 base and 3 bases, with 7 bases remaining between them. The CDR3: CASSLVGYGANVLTF. CDR3 DNA: TGTGCCAGCAGCTTAGTTGGGTATGGGGCCAACGTCCTGACTTTC.

V gene TRBV9 combines with J gene TRBJ1-1; D gene ambiguous. V lost 0 bases and J 8 bases, leaving 14 bases between the germline ends. This CDR3 contains 14 residues. Germline V gene sequence: CDR1 SGDLS, CDR2 YYNGEE. Here the CDR3 reads CASSVEADRTEAFF. DNA of the CDR3: TGTGCCAGCAGCGTAGAAGCAGACCGTACCGAAGCTTTCTTT.

V and J are TRBV15 and TRBJ2-5; 10 bases map to TRBD2. The trim removed 5 bases at V and 3 bases at J, leaving 12 bases unmatched. CDR3 length: 17 residues. CDR1 is LNHNV, CDR2 YYDKDF, per germline (reference sequence). The CDR3 coding sequence is TGTGCCACCAGCCGAGGGAAAGCGGGAGGGGCAAAAGAGACCCAGTACTTC. The encoded protein is CATSRGKAGGAKETQYF.

The chain combines TRBV16 with TRBJ1-2; D uncertain. V was shortened by 2 bases and J by 4 bases, with 14 bases between the two germline ends. Per germline, CDR1 KGHSY and CDR2 FQNENV. The CDR3 has 15 amino acids. CDR3 amino acids: CASSQPGRGTYGYTF. The DNA of the CDR3 is TGTGCCAGCAGCCAACCTGGTCGGGGTACCTATGGCTACACCTTC. Full variable domain (remainder filled in from reference TRBV16 and TRBJ1-2): GEEVAQTPKHLVRGEGQKAKLYCAPIKGHSYVFWYQQVLKNEFKFLISFQNENVFDETGMPKERFSAKCLPNSPCSLEIQATKLEDSAVYFCASSQPGRGTYGYTFGSGTRLTVV.

Within the sample, this clone is medium-sized (0.01 to 0.1%). This chain connects TRBV14 to TRBJ1-4; no clear D. CDR1 and CDR2 from the germline V gene are SGHDN and FVKESK. Trimming shortened V by 4 bases and J by 5 bases, and 14 bases separated the two germline ends. The CDR3 sequence is 15 residues long. CDR3 nucleotide sequence: TGTGCCAGCAGCCCAGCTTACCCAAGCAATGAAAAACTGTTTTTT. Translation gives CASSPAYPSNEKLFF.

Notes on this clone: A read error may produce the germline difference seen at one junction end. The chain recombines TRBV5-1 with TRBJ2-7, with TRBD1 identical over 7 bases. This CDR3 contains 15 residues. Germline V lookup: CDR1 SGHRS, CDR2 YFSETQ. CDR3 sequence reads: CASSLDGQDSYEQYF. The CDR3 bases are TGTGCCAGCAGCCTGGACGGACAGGACTCCTACGAGCAGTACTTC.

This chain connects TRBV21-1 to TRBJ2-7; the table names TRBD1, a call not compared with the DNA. TRBV21-1 is a documented pseudogene. CDR3 length: 17 residues. CDR3 loop: CASSNIRMDRTTYEQYF. CDR3 DNA sequence: TGTGCCAGCAGCAACATCCGCATGGACAGGACAACCTACGAGCAGTACTTC.

This clone was picked up one time. V and J are TRBV30 and TRBJ1-2, with D unresolved. This CDR3 spans 13 amino acids. V shed 0 bases and J shed 2 bases, with 7 bases lying between them. CDR1 and CDR2 from the germline V gene are GTSNPN and SVGIG (reference sequence). CDR3 bases: TGTGCCTGGAGTGTTAAGAGCAACTATGGCTACACCTTC. This translates into CAWSVKSNYGYTF.

V and J are TRBV27 and TRBJ1-5; 8 bases line up with TRBD1. Germline V CDR1 and CDR2: MNHEY, SMNVEV (reference sequence). Trimming removed 5 bases from V and 1 base from J; junction bases left unmatched: 16. CDR3 length: 19 amino acids. The chain's CDR3 is CASSPLDRDYHFSNQPQHF. The CDR3 nucleotides are TGTGCCAGCAGTCCGCTGGACAGGGATTATCATTTCAGCAATCAGCCCCAGCATTTT.

This rearrangement joins TRBV27 to TRBJ2-7; either TRBD1 or TRBD2 may fit D (5 bases each). The CDR3 runs 12 residues. Germline CDR1 MNHEY, CDR2 SMNVEV (reference sequence). Between the trimmed V and J ends, which lost 9 bases and 3 bases, there was a span of 12 bases. CDR3 DNA: TGTGCCAGTCGGCAGGGAGTCTACGAGCAGTACTTC. It is translated as CASRQGVYEQYF.

The genes are TRBV19 and TRBJ1-1; D not certain. The CDR3 runs 16 residues. Germline V gene sequence: CDR1 LNHDA, CDR2 SQIVND (reference sequence). Trimming took 1 base from V and 0 from J, leaving 12 bases between them. The CDR3 region has the DNA TGTGCCAGTAGTATAGTGGGGAGCTATTTGAACACTGAAGCTTTCTTT. Protein product: CASSIVGSYLNTEAFF.

A few counts support this clone. The rearrangement joins TRBV13 to TRBJ2-7; possibly TRBD1 or TRBD2 for D (5 bases each). The CDR3 runs to 15 residues. Germline V lookup: CDR1 PRHDT, CDR2 FYEKMQ (reference sequence). Trimming took 5 bases from V and 1 from J, leaving 15 bases between them. CDR3 in amino acids: CASSIEGKGSYEQYF. For the CDR3, the DNA is TGTGCCAGCAGCATAGAGGGTAAGGGGTCCTACGAGCAGTACTTC.

The chain employs TRBV7-8 and TRBJ1-5, with 11 bases that match TRBD1. In germline, CDR1 is SGHVS, CDR2 FQNEAQ. Trimming cost V 0 bases and J 3 bases; bases outside gene matches: 4. The CDR3 totals 17 residues. CDR3 DNA sequence: TGTGCCAGCAGCTTAGCGCCGGACAGGGGGCCCAATCAGCCCCAGCATTTT. Protein sequence: CASSLAPDRGPNQPQHF.

V is TRBV5-1 and J is TRBJ2-3; weak D call: TRBD1 (5 bases). Per the germline V gene, CDR1 is SGHRS and CDR2 is YFSETQ. CDR3 length: 14 amino acids. The V end was cut by 0 bases, the J end by 3 bases, with 8 bases between. This CDR3 reads CASSLGRGTDTQYF. The CDR3 nucleotides are TGCGCCAGCAGCTTGGGTAGGGGAACAGATACGCAGTATTTT.

The chain links TRBV2 to TRBJ1-4, with TRBD1 matching over 7 bases. The V segment lost 6 bases and the J segment 5 bases; nucleotides outside the gene matches: 9. CDR3 size: 15 residues. Germline V lookup: CDR1 SNHLY, CDR2 FYNNEI. CDR3 sequence (DNA): TGTGCCAGCAGCCCCCCACAGGGGCGGAATGAAAAACTGTTTTTT. Translation: CASSPPQGRNEKLFF.

The CDR3 is CASSVSGSYEQYF. For the CDR3, the DNA is TGTGCCAGCAGCGTCAGCGGGAGCTACGAGCAGTACTTC. The chain combines TRBV7-6 with TRBJ2-7; 8 bases line up with TRBD2. The germline V gene has CDR1 SGHVS and CDR2 FNYEAQ. This CDR3 is 13 amino acids long. J was trimmed by 3 bases and V by 5 bases; bases with no gene match: 3.

The chain combines TRBV30 with TRBJ2-6; unclear D gene. Between the trimmed V and J ends, which lost 1 base and 0 bases, there was a span of 10 bases. The CDR3 sequence is 16 residues long. Looked up from germline, CDR1 is GTSNPN and CDR2 is SVGIG (reference sequence). CDR3 nucleotides: TGTGCCTGGAGTGGTATGGATCGCTCTGGGGCCAACGTCCTGACTTTC. It encodes CAWSGMDRSGANVLTF.